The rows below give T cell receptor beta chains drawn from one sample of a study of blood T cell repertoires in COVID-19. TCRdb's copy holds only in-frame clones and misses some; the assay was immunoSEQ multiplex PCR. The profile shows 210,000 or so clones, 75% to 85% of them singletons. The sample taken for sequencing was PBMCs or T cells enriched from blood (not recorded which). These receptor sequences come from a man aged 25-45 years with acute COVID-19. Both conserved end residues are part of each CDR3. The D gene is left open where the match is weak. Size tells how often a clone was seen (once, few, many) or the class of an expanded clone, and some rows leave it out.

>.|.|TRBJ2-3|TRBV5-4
TGTGCCAGCAGCTTGGCCGACAGGACACCCGAAGATACGCAGTATTTT
CASSLADRTPEDTQYF
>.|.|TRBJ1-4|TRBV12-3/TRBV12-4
TGTGCCAGCAGTTCACAGCTCGAAGAAAAACTGTTTTTT
CASSSQLEEKLFF
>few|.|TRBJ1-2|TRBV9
TGTGCCAGCAGCGTAGAGGGGAAAGGGATATTCCATGGCTACACCTTC
CASSVEGKGIFHGYTF
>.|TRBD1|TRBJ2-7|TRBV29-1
TGCAGCGTTGCCCGAGCAGGGGGCGAGCAGTACTTC
CSVARAGGEQYF
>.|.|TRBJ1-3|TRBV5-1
TGCGCCAGCAGCTTGGCGACAGCTGGAAACACCATATATTTT
CASSLATAGNTIYF
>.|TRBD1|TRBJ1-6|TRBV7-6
TGTGCCAGCAGCTTGGCAGGGGGCCCCTATAATTCACCCCTCCACTTT
CASSLAGGPYNSPLHF
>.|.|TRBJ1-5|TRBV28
TGTGCCAGCAGGCACATAGAGGTCCGGCAGCCCCAGCATTTT
CASRHIEVRQPQHF
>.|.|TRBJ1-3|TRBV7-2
TGTGCCAGCACTCCATCCCCGGTTACCTACTCTGGAAACACCATATATTTT
CASTPSPVTYSGNTIYF
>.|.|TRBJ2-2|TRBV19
TGTGCCAGTAGCCGTCAGGGCGGGGAGCTGTTTTTT
CASSRQGGELFF
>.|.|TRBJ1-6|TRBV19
TGTGCCAGTTACGGGACTCCCACTGGAGGTAATTCACCCCTCCACTTT
CASYGTPTGGNSPLHF
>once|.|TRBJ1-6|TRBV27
TGTGCCAGCAGTTTTCAAGGTGGAGGGTCACCCCTCCACTTT
CASSFQGGGSPLHF
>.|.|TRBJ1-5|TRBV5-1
TGCGCCAGCAGCTTGGTCGATGGGGCTAGCAATCAGCCCCAGCATTTT
CASSLVDGASNQPQHF
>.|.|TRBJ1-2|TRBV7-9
TGTGCCAGCAGCTTAGTTTCCGCGAGAAACTATGGCTACACCTTC
CASSLVSARNYGYTF
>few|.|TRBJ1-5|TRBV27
TGTGCCAGCAGTTACGGGTATAGCAATCAGCCCCAGCATTTT
CASSYGYSNQPQHF
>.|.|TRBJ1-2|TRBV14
TGTGCCAGCAGCCAAGCTCGGGGGAATGGCTACACCTTC
CASSQARGNGYTF
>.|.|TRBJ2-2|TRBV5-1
TGCGCCAGCAGCTTGGACGGAGCCGGGGAGCTGTTTTTT
CASSLDGAGELFF
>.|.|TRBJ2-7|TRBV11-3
TGTGCCAGCAGCTTAGTTCTGGGGGGCGAGCAGTACTTC
CASSLVLGGEQYF